A single sample is the source of the 23 T cell receptor beta chains below, sequenced in a study of blood T cell repertoires in COVID-19. The data were produced by immunoSEQ multiplex PCR, yet TCRdb's version contains in-frame clones alone and is incomplete. The table records approximately 180,000 clones, more than 75% of them present only once. The specimen was peripheral blood. These receptors all come from a human donor in a cohort sampled during active COVID-19.

V usage is TRBV12-3 or TRBV12-4 and J usage is TRBJ2-7; a weak D match, TRBD1 (6 bases). V was clipped by 5 bases and J by 1 base, with 6 bases between them. This CDR3 spans 12 amino acids. CDR3 sequence reads: CASSGQSYEQYF. The CDR3 region has the DNA TGTGCCAGCAGTGGACAGTCCTACGAGCAGTACTTC.

This clone was recorded only once. CDR3 sequence: CASSIGTTQYF. For the CDR3, the DNA is TGTGCCAGTAGTATCGGGACTACTCAGTACTTC. V is TRBV19 and J is TRBJ2-4; 7 bases fit TRBD2. This CDR3 is 11 amino acids long. The trim removed 3 bases at V and 12 bases at J, leaving 2 bases unmatched. In germline, CDR1 is LNHDA, CDR2 SQIVND (reference sequence).

V and J are TRBV6-2 or TRBV6-3 and TRBJ2-1; 11 bases align to TRBD2. This CDR3 comprises 15 residues. CDR1 and CDR2 (germline): MNHEY, SVGEGT. Trimming cost V 4 bases and J 6 bases; bases outside gene matches: 5. The DNA of the CDR3 is TGTGCCAGCAGTTTAGGTAGCGGGAGGGCCAATGAGCAGTTCTTC. It is translated as CASSLGSGRANEQFF.

The V and J genes are TRBV30 and TRBJ1-2; D possibly corresponds to TRBD1 (5 bases). In germline, CDR1 is GTSNPN, CDR2 SVGIG (reference sequence). The CDR3 is 15 residues long. The V end lost 5 bases, the J end lost 7 bases, and 23 bases lay between the germline ends. CDR3 protein: CAWGANAGYPIGYTF. CDR3 DNA sequence: TGTGCCTGGGGGGCTAATGCGGGCTATCCTATTGGCTACACCTTC.

This chain uses TRBV29-1 with TRBJ2-7; 9 bases align to TRBD2. Trimming at V came to 1 base and at J to 2 bases, leaving 6 bases not matched to a gene. CDR3 length equals 15 residues. Germline V gene data show CDR1 as SQVTM and CDR2 as ANQGSEA. The CDR3 loop reads CSVEAGLAPPYEQYF. CDR3 bases: TGCAGCGTTGAAGCGGGACTAGCACCCCCCTACGAGCAGTACTTC.

The genes are TRBV27 and TRBJ2-1, with D uncertain. The length of the CDR3 is 13 residues. CDR1 is MNHEY and CDR2 is SMNVEV in the germline V gene (reference sequence). Between the trimmed V and J ends, which lost 3 bases and 6 bases, there was a span of 9 bases. The CDR3, as DNA: TGTGCCAGCAGTTTTGGGCTTGTCAATGAGCAGTTCTTC. This sequence encodes CASSFGLVNEQFF.

The J gene is TRBJ2-1, the V gene TRBV3-1 (or the pseudogene TRBV3-2), with D unclear. Germline CDR1 and CDR2: LGHDT and YNNKEL (reference sequence). Trimming removed 4 bases at V and 5 bases at J, with 6 bases between. This CDR3 is built from 12 residues. In DNA, the CDR3 is TGTGCCAGCAGCCCTCTAAACAATGAGCAGTTCTTC. Amino acids: CASSPLNNEQFF.

Regarding this clone: At one end the junction does not follow the germline gene, possibly because of a read error. J is TRBJ2-7 and V is TRBV5-5, with 8 bases that match TRBD1. This CDR3 has 11 amino acids. Germline CDR1 and CDR2: SGHKS and YYEKEE (reference sequence). CDR3 loop: CASSQGQGWDF. Written as DNA, the CDR3 is TGTGCCAGCAGCCAAGGACAGGGTTGGGACTTC. The variable domain in full, with the rest retrieved from reference TRBV5-5 and TRBJ2-7, is DAGVTQSPTHLIKTRGQQVTLRCSPISGHKSVSWYQQVLGQGPQFIFQYYEKEERGRGNFPDRFSARQFPNYSSELNVNALLLGDSALYLCASSQGQGWDFGPGTRLTVT.

This clone was seen just once. This rearrangement joins TRBV5-1 to TRBJ2-1, with TRBD1 identical over 12 bases. V dropped 6 bases and J dropped 8; count of bases not matched to a gene: 9. This CDR3 comprises 15 residues. Germline V CDR1 and CDR2: SGHRS, YFSETQ. CDR3 sequence reads: CASTLSGQGAYEQFF. The CDR3 DNA follows: TGCGCCAGCACACTATCGGGACAGGGGGCGTATGAGCAGTTCTTC.

The table lists this clone with a count of one. The V gene is TRBV6-5, the J gene TRBJ1-1; no clear D. The germline CDR1 and CDR2 sequences are MNHEY and SVGAGI. V was clipped by 7 bases and J by 4 bases, with 16 bases between them. This CDR3 comprises 14 residues. The CDR3 DNA follows: TGTGCCAGCACCCCCGGGGAAAAGCGCACTGAAGCTTTCTTT. The encoded protein is CASTPGEKRTEAFF.

The V and J genes are TRBV28 and TRBJ1-1, with no clear D. The germline V and J ends were trimmed by 4 bases and 1 base, with 16 bases remaining between them. The germline CDR1 and CDR2 sequences are MDHEN and SYDVKM. This CDR3 is built from 16 residues. The CDR3: CASSSHERYKNTEAFF. For the CDR3, the DNA is TGTGCCAGCAGTTCCCACGAGCGCTACAAGAACACTGAAGCTTTCTTT.

The chain's CDR3 is CASSLVVWTQGLNEQFF. CDR3 nucleotides: TGTGCCAGCAGCTTAGTGGTGTGGACGCAGGGTTTGAATGAGCAGTTCTTC. This chain links TRBV7-2 with TRBJ2-1, with D tentatively TRBD1 (5 bases). The CDR3 consists of 17 residues. Germline V CDR1 and CDR2: SGHTA, FQGNSA. V dropped 1 base and J dropped 7 bases, with 20 bases sitting between them.

The rearrangement joins TRBV27 to TRBJ2-7, with D tentatively TRBD2 (5 bases). V was cut by 3 bases and J by 2 bases, with 11 bases left in between. This CDR3 spans 14 amino acids. CDR1 is MNHEY, CDR2 SMNVEV, per germline (reference sequence). CDR3 protein: CASSFGVTTYEQYF. The DNA for the CDR3 is TGTGCCAGCAGTTTCGGGGTCACCACCTACGAGCAGTACTTC.

The rearrangement links TRBV27 to TRBJ1-5, with TRBD1 identical over 10 bases. V was clipped by 4 bases and J by 5 bases; unmatched bases: 8. The CDR3 runs 16 residues. CDR1 MNHEY and CDR2 SMNVEV come from the germline V gene (reference sequence). DNA for the CDR3: TGTGCCAGCAGTTCCTCCGGGACAGGGGTTTATCAGCCCCAGCATTTT. This encodes CASSSSGTGVYQPQHF.

CDR3 DNA: TGCAGTGCTAGTTGGAGGGACAGGTCCTACGAGCAGTACTTC. It specifies CSASWRDRSYEQYF. The gene calls are TRBV20-1 and TRBJ2-7; 8 bases are shared with TRBD1. With V trimmed by 3 bases and J by 1 base, 5 bases remained unmatched. CDR1 and CDR2 (germline): DFQATT, SNEGSKA (reference sequence). The CDR3 has 14 residues.

The count of this clone is one. The chain carries TRBV5-4 and TRBJ2-1; 7 nucleotides agree with TRBD2. V was clipped by 4 bases and J by 10 bases; unmatched bases: 17. The CDR3 contains 16 residues. CDR1 is SGHNT, CDR2 YYREEE, per germline (reference sequence). DNA for the CDR3: TGTGCCAGCAGCCCCCCCGGGAGGCTCCGAGGAGGGGAGCAGTTCTTC. It translates to CASSPPGRLRGGEQFF.

The genes are TRBV18 and TRBJ1-2, with TRBD1 identical over 7 bases. The CDR3 sequence is 16 residues long. Germline CDR1 reads KGHSH; CDR2 reads LQKENI. Trimming took 0 bases from V and 6 from J; bases not matched to a gene: 10. This CDR3 reads CASSPPFGDSGDGYTF. The DNA of the CDR3 is TGTGCCAGCTCACCACCGTTTGGGGACAGCGGTGATGGCTACACCTTC.

The V gene is TRBV10-3, the J gene TRBJ2-1, with 8 bases that match TRBD1. V trimming: 8 bases; J trimming: 0 bases; junction bases outside the gene matches: 9. The germline gives CDR1 ENHRY, CDR2 SYGVKD. CDR3 length equals 16 residues. The CDR3, as DNA: TGTGCCATCCGAGGACAGGGATTAAGCTCCTACAATGAGCAGTTCTTC. As protein: CAIRGQGLSSYNEQFF.

CDR3 amino acids: CASSYGQYGYTF. The CDR3 DNA reads TGTGCCAGCAGTTACGGACAGTATGGCTACACCTTC. This chain connects TRBV6-2 or TRBV6-3 to TRBJ1-2, with D maybe TRBD1 (6 bases). There are 12 residues in the CDR3. V dropped 2 bases and J dropped 5 bases, with 6 bases sitting between them. Germline assignment: CDR1 MNHEY and CDR2 SVGEGT.

This clone showed up just once. V gene TRBV6-5 combines with J gene TRBJ2-7; weak D call: TRBD2 (6 bases). The ends were cut back, 10 bases at V and 2 bases at J, with 18 bases in the middle. This CDR3 spans 14 amino acids. Germline V gene lookup returns CDR1 MNHEY and CDR2 SVGAGI. For the CDR3, the DNA is TGTGCCACCACCTCCGGGACTTTAGCCTACGAGCAGTACTTC. Its translation is CATTSGTLAYEQYF.

The rearrangement uses TRBV5-1 and TRBJ2-2; D not resolved. The CDR3 spans 15 residues. Trimming stripped 8 bases from V and 2 bases from J, with 16 bases between. In germline, CDR1 is SGHRS, CDR2 YFSETQ. For the CDR3, the DNA is TGCGCCAGTCGTCCTACAGAGATAAACACCGGGGAGCTGTTTTTT. Encoded protein: CASRPTEINTGELFF.

This clone has a single count. J is TRBJ2-1 and V is TRBV7-2; 12 nucleotides line up with TRBD2. With 1 base clipped from V and 6 bases from J, the junction kept 7 bases outside the gene matches. This CDR3 comprises 17 residues. The germline V gene has CDR1 SGHTA and CDR2 FQGNSA. CDR3 region: CASSLVPSGGAVNEQFF. The CDR3 DNA sequence: TGTGCCAGCAGCTTAGTACCTAGCGGGGGGGCCGTCAATGAGCAGTTCTTC.

V and J are TRBV6-2 or TRBV6-3 and TRBJ1-3; possibly TRBD1 for D (6 bases). The germline V and J ends were trimmed by 2 bases and 4 bases, with 12 bases remaining between them. The length of the CDR3 is 15 residues. CDR1 and CDR2 (germline): MNHEY, SVGEGT. CDR3 region: CASSYPAGTGNTIYF. The DNA of the CDR3 is TGTGCCAGCAGTTACCCGGCCGGGACAGGAAACACCATATATTTT.